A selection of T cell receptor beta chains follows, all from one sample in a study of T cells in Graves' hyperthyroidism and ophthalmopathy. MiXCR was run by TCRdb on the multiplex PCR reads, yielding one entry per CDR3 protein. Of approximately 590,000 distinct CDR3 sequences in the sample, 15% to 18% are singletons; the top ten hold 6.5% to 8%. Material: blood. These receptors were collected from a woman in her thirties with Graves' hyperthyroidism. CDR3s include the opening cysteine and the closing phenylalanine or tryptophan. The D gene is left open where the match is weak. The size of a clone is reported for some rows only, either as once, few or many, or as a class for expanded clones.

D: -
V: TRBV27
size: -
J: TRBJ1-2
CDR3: CASSPEGVGYTF
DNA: TGTGCCAGCAGTCCGGAAGGGGTTGGCTACACCTTC

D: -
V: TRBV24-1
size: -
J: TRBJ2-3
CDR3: CATSVGFGTDTQYF
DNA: TGTGCCACCAGTGTGGGGTTTGGCACAGATACGCAGTATTTT

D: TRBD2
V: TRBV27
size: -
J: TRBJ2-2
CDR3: CASTGLAGGGGELFF
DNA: TGTGCCAGCACCGGACTAGCGGGAGGCGGCGGGGAGCTGTTTTTT

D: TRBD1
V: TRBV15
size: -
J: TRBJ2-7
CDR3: CATSRGITGGRYEQYF
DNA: TGTGCCACCAGCAGAGGTATTACAGGGGGCCGCTACGAGCAGTACTTC

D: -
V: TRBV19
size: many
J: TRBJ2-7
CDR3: CANPPRAASYEQYF
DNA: TGTGCCAACCCACCTCGGGCTGCATCCTACGAGCAGTACTTC

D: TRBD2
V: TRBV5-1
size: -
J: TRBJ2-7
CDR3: CASSYTSGSSYEQYF
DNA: TGCGCCAGCAGCTATACTAGCGGGAGCTCCTACGAGCAGTACTTC

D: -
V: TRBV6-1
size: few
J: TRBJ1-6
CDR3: CARGDGRQNSPLHF
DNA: TGTGCCAGGGGGGACGGACGCCAAAATTCACCCCTCCACTTT

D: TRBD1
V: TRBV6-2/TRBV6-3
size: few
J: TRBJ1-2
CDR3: CASSAQGAANYGYTF
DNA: TGTGCCAGCAGTGCCCAGGGGGCAGCTAACTATGGCTACACCTTC

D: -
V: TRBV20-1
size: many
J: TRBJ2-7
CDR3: CSASLGGNEQYF
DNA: TGCAGTGCTAGCCTTGGGGGGAACGAGCAGTACTTC

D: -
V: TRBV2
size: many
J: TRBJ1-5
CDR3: CASSAVYSNQPQHF
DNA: TGTGCCAGCAGTGCTGTATATAGCAATCAGCCCCAGCATTTT

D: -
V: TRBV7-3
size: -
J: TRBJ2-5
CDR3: CASSLSASEETQYF
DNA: TGTGCCAGCAGCCTCTCAGCTAGCGAGGAGACCCAGTACTTC

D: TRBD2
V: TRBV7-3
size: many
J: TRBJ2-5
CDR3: CASSPHPGLAARETQYF
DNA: TGTGCCAGCAGCCCACACCCGGGACTAGCGGCAAGGGAGACCCAGTACTTC

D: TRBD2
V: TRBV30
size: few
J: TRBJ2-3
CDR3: CAYQAGATDTQYF
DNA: TGTGCCTACCAAGCGGGGGCAACAGATACGCAGTATTTT

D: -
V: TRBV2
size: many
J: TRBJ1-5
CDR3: CASSVGVGYQPQHF
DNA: TGTGCCAGCAGTGTGGGAGTGGGGTATCAGCCCCAGCATTTT

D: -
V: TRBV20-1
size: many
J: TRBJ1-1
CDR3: CSASPVNTEAFF
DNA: TGCAGTGCTAGCCCAGTGAACACTGAAGCTTTCTTT

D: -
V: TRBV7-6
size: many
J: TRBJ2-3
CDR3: CASSLGDLAYTQYF
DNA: TGTGCCAGCAGCTTAGGGGACCTCGCCTATACGCAGTATTTT

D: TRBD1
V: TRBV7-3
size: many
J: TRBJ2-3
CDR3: CASSSKGQSSFGDTQYF
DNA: TGTGCCAGCAGCTCCAAGGGACAGTCCAGCTTTGGAGATACGCAGTATTTT

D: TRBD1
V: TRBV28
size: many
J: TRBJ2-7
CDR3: CASSPRETGSHEQYF
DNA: TGTGCCAGCAGTCCCCGCGAGACAGGGTCTCACGAGCAGTACTTC

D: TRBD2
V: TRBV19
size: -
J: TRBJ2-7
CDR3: CASSTRLAGSYEQYF
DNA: TGTGCCAGTAGTACACGACTAGCGGGGTCCTACGAGCAGTACTTC

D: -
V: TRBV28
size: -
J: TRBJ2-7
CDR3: CASRGLLHYEQYF
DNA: TGTGCCAGCAGAGGACTACTCCACTACGAGCAGTACTTC

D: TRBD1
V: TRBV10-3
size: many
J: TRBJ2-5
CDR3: CAISSRQGLAVETQYF
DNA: TGTGCCATCAGTAGTCGACAGGGTTTGGCCGTTGAGACCCAGTACTTC

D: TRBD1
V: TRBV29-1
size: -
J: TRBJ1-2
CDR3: CSVVGTGSGYTF
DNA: TGCAGCGTGGTCGGGACAGGGAGTGGCTACACCTTC

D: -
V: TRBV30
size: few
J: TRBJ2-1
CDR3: CAAERQAVRFF
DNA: TGTGCCGCCGAGAGACAGGCCGTCCGGTTCTTC

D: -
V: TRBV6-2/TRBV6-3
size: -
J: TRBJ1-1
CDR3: CASSPPGRLNTEVFF
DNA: TGTGCCAGCAGTCCTCCGGGACGGCTGAACACTGAAGTCTTCTTT

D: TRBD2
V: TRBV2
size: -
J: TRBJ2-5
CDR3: CASRSGSGGRETQYF
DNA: TGTGCCAGCCGTAGCGGCTCGGGAGGTAGGGAGACCCAGTACTTC

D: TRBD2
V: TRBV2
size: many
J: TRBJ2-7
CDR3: CASRFLAGVKQYF
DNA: TGTGCCAGCAGGTTCCTAGCGGGAGTCAAGCAGTACTTC

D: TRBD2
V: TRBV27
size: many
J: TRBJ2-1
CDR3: CASSPWERENNEQFF
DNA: TGTGCCAGCAGTCCGTGGGAGCGGGAAAACAATGAGCAGTTCTTC

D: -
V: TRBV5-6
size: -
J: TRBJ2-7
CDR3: CASSPAGWGVQYF
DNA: TGTGCCAGCAGCCCAGCGGGTTGGGGGGTGCAGTACTTC

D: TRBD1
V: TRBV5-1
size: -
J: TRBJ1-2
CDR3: CASSLVPGGADYGYTF
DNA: TGCGCCAGCAGCTTGGTTCCAGGGGGCGCCGACTATGGCTACACCTTC

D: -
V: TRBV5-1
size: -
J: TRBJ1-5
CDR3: CASRKTGDSNQPQHF
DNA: TGCGCCAGCAGGAAAACAGGAGATAGCAATCAGCCCCAGCATTTT

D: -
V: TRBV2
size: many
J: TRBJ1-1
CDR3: CASSDSEKMNTEAFF
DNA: TGTGCCAGCAGTGACTCGGAAAAGATGAACACTGAAGCTTTCTTT

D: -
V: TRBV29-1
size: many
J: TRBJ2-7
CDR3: CSVGEGRYEQYF
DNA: TGCAGCGTTGGAGAGGGACGTTACGAGCAGTACTTC

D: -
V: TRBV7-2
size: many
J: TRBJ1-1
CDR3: CASSRNLGAEAFF
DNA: TGTGCCAGCAGCCGGAACCTTGGGGCTGAAGCTTTCTTT

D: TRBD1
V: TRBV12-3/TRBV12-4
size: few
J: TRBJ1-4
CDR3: CASSDPGQGPGEKLFF
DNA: TGTGCCAGCAGCGACCCGGGACAGGGACCAGGTGAAAAACTGTTTTTT

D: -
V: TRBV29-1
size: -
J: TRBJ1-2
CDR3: CSFRGAGDYGYTF
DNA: TGCAGCTTTAGAGGGGCAGGGGACTATGGCTACACCTTC

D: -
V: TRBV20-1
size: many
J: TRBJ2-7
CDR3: CSASWTRSSYEQYF
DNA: TGCAGTGCCAGTTGGACCAGAAGCTCCTACGAGCAGTACTTC

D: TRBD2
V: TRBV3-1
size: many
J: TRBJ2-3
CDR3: CASSPLAGATDTQYF
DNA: TGTGCCAGCAGCCCGTTAGCGGGAGCCACAGATACGCAGTATTTT

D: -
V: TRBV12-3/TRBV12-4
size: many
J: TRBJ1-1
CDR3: CASRLGTTNTEAFF
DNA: TGTGCCAGCAGATTGGGGACGACAAACACTGAAGCTTTCTTT

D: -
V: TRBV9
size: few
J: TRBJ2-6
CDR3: CASRAGDSGANVLTF
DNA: TGTGCCAGCAGAGCCGGAGACTCTGGGGCCAACGTCCTGACTTTC

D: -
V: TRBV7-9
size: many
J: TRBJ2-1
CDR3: CASSYGRGYDEQFF
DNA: TGTGCCAGCAGTTACGGGAGAGGTTACGATGAGCAGTTCTTC

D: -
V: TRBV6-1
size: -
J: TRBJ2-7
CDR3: CASSERGASSYEQYF
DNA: TGTGCCAGCAGTGAACGGGGGGCGAGCTCCTACGAGCAGTACTTC

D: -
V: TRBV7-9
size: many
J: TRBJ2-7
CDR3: CASSSRTVRIYEQYF
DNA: TGTGCCAGCAGCTCAAGGACAGTGAGGATCTACGAGCAGTACTTC

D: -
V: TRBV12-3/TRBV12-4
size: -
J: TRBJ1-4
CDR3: CASSPTRAQKKLFF
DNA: TGTGCCAGCAGCCCAACCCGGGCCCAAAAAAAACTGTTTTTT

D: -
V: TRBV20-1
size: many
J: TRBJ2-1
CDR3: CSARSGDSSYNEQFF
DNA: TGCAGTGCTAGATCTGGGGATAGCTCCTACAATGAGCAGTTCTTC

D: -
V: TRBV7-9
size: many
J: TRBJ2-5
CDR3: CASSSRFRSETQYF
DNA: TGTGCCAGCAGCTCTCGTTTCAGATCGGAGACCCAGTACTTC

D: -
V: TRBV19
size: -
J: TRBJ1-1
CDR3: CARPQLHFEAFF
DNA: TGTGCCAGACCACAGCTCCACTTTGAAGCTTTCTTT

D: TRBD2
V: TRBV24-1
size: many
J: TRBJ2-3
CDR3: CATSGGLAGYTDTQYF
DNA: TGTGCCACCAGTGGTGGGCTAGCGGGATACACAGATACGCAGTATTTT

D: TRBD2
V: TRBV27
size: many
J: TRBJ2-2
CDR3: CASSLLAGITGELFF
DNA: TGTGCCAGCAGTTTACTAGCGGGAATCACCGGGGAGCTGTTTTTT

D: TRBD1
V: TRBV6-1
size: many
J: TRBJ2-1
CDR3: CASSPRTGSSYNEQFF
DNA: TGTGCCAGCAGTCCCAGGACAGGGAGCTCCTACAATGAGCAGTTCTTC

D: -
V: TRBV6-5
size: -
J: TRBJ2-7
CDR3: CASSYSPIVDEQYF
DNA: TGTGCCAGCAGTTACTCCCCCATCGTGGACGAGCAGTACTTC

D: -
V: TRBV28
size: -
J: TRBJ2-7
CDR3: CASSLSVGRSTYEQYF
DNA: TGTGCCAGCAGTTTATCGGTGGGCCGTAGCACCTACGAGCAGTACTTC

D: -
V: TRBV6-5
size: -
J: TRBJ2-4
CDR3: CASSYSAESNIQYF
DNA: TGTGCCAGCAGTTACTCGGCCGAGTCAAACATTCAGTACTTC

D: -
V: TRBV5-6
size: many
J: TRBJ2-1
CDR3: CASSWRVTVSYNEQFF
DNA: TGTGCCAGCAGCTGGAGGGTGACGGTCTCCTACAATGAGCAGTTCTTC

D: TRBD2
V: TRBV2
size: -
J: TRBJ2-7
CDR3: CASSLAGEGLYEQYF
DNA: TGTGCCAGCAGTCTTGCGGGAGAGGGACTCTACGAGCAGTACTTC

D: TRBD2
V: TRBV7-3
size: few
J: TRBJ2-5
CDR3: CASSPGTSGRETQYF
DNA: TGTGCCAGCAGCCCCGGGACTAGCGGGAGGGAGACCCAGTACTTC